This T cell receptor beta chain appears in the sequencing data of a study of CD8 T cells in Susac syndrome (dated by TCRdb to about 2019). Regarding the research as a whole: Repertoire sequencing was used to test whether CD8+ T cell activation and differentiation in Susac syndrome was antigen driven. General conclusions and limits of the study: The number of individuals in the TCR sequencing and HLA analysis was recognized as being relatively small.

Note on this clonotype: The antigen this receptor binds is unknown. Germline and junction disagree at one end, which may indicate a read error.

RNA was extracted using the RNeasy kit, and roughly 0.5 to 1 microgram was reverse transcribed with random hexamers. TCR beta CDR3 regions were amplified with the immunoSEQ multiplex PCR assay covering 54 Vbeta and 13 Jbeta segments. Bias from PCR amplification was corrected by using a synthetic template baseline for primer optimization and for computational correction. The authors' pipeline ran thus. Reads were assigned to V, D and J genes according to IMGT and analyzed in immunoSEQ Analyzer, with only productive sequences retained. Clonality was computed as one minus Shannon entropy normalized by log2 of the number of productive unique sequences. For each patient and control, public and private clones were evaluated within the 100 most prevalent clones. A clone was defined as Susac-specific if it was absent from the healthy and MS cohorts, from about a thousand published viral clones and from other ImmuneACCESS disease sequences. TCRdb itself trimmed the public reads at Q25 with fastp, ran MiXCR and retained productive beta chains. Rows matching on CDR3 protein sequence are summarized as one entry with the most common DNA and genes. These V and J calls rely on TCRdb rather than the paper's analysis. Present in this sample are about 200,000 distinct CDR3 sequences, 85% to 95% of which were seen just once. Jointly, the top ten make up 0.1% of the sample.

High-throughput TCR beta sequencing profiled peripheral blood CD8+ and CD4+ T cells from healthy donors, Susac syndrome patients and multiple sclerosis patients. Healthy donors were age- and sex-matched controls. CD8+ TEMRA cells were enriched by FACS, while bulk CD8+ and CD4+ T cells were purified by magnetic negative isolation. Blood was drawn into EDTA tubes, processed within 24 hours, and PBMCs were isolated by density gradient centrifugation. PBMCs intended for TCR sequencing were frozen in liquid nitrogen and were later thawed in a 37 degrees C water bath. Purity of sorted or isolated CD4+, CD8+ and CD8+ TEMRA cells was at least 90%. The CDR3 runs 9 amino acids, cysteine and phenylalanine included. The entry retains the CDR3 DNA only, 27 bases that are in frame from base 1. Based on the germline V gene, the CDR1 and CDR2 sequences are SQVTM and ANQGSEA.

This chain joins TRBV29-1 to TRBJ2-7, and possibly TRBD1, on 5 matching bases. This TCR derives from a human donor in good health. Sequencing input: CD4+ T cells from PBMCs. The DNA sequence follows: TGCAGCGTTGAAACAGGACCCTCGTTC. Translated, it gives CSVETGPSF.